The 29 T cell receptor beta chains in this list originate from one sample, sequenced in a study of blood T cell repertoires in COVID-19 (TCRdb year 2020). The protocol used for the library was the immunoSEQ multiplex PCR assay. Held by TCRdb, this immuneACCESS table contains in-frame sequences only and omits some clones. Under half of the omission traces to an unresolved V gene where checked; the cause of the rest is unknown. This sample comprises roughly 35,000 clones, approximately 78% of them detected only once. Roughly 7.3% of the sample belongs to the ten largest clones. The sequencing input was peripheral blood. The receptors were sampled from a woman aged 60 to 75 with acute or convalescent COVID-19.

This sequence joins TRBV18 and TRBJ2-1; TRBD2 aligns across 14 bases. Germline V gene data show CDR1 as KGHSH and CDR2 as LQKENI. The CDR3 sequence is 17 residues long. V lost 3 bases to trimming and J lost 7 bases; unmatched junction nucleotides: 8. CDR3 coding DNA: TGTGCCAGCTCACCTTGGGGACTAGCGGGGGCCCGGAATGAGCAGTTCTTC. It codes for CASSPWGLAGARNEQFF. Using reference TRBV18 and TRBJ2-1 for the parts outside the CDR3, the full variable domain is NAGVMQNPRHLVRRRGQEARLRCSPMKGHSHVYWYRQLPEEGLKFMVYLQKENIIDESGMPKERFSAEFPKEGPSILRIQQVVRGDSAAYFCASSPWGLAGARNEQFFGPGTRLTVL.

V is TRBV12-5 and J is TRBJ2-7; 7 bases match TRBD1. This CDR3 region has 16 residues. The germline V gene encodes CDR1 LGHNT and CDR2 FRNRAP. V dropped 0 bases and J dropped 0; count of bases not matched to a gene: 5. CDR3 DNA: TGTGCTAGTGGTTTGGTATTGGGACAGAACTCCTACGAGCAGTACTTC. It codes for CASGLVLGQNSYEQYF.

The genes are TRBV5-1 and TRBJ2-3; D not resolved. The CDR3 is 12 residues long. V shed 4 bases and J shed 5 bases, with 8 bases lying between them. The germline V gene has CDR1 SGHRS and CDR2 YFSETQ. The CDR3 sequence is CASSATGDTQYF. Here the CDR3 DNA reads TGCGCCAGCAGCGCCACCGGAGATACGCAGTATTTT.

DNA of the CDR3: TGTGCCAGTATAACGGGACAGGGGGATGGCTACACCTTC. Its translation: CASITGQGDGYTF. V usage is TRBV19 and J usage is TRBJ1-2; 11 nucleotides agree with TRBD1. CDR1 is LNHDA, CDR2 SQIVND, per germline (reference sequence). The junction had 4 bases not matched to a gene; V was cut back by 7 bases and J by 6 bases. This CDR3 spans 13 amino acids.

There are a few counts of this clone. The V and J genes are TRBV19 and TRBJ1-6, with 8 bases matching TRBD1. V lost 6 bases to trimming and J lost 7 bases; unmatched junction nucleotides: 5. This CDR3 is built from 14 residues. CDR1 is LNHDA, CDR2 SQIVND, per germline (reference sequence). CDR3 residues: CASRGTGGNSPLHF. Here the CDR3 DNA reads TGTGCCAGTAGGGGGACAGGAGGGAATTCACCCCTCCACTTT. The entire variable domain, with the rest obtained from reference TRBV19 and TRBJ1-6, is as follows: DGGITQSPKYLFRKEGQNVTLSCEQNLNHDAMYWYRQDPGQGLRLIYYSQIVNDFQKGDIAEGYSVSREKKESFPLTVTSAQKNPTAFYLCASRGTGGNSPLHFGNGTRLTVT.

This rearrangement joins TRBV30 to TRBJ2-7; 10 nucleotides line up with TRBD1. Germline assignment: CDR1 GTSNPN and CDR2 SVGIG (reference sequence). J lost 2 bases, V lost 2 bases, and 12 bases had no gene match. The CDR3 runs 17 residues. The CDR3 nucleotides are TGTGCCTGGAGTACGGGGACAGGGGACTATCACGCCTACGAGCAGTACTTC. As protein: CAWSTGTGDYHAYEQYF. Looking up the rest from reference TRBV30 and TRBJ2-7 gives the full variable domain: SQTIHQWPATLVQPVGSPLSLECTVEGTSNPNLYWYRQAAGRGLQLLFYSVGIGQISSEVPQNLSASRPQDRQFILSSKKLLLSDSGFYLCAWSTGTGDYHAYEQYFGPGTRLTVT.

The rearrangement uses TRBV20-1 and TRBJ1-5; 9 positions agree with TRBD1. CDR1 DFQATT and CDR2 SNEGSKA come from the germline V gene (reference sequence). V lost 6 bases to trimming and J lost 7 bases; unmatched junction nucleotides: 22. The CDR3 length is 18 residues. CDR3 coding DNA: TGCAGTGCCAGTGTTGGATTACAGGGGGCGAGGTTTTCACAGCCCCAGCATTTT. This gives the protein CSASVGLQGARFSQPQHF.

V is TRBV6-6 and J is TRBJ2-7, with 11 positions matching TRBD1. This CDR3 has 17 residues. The germline CDR1 and CDR2 sequences are MNHNY and SVGAGI (reference sequence). V dropped 5 bases and J dropped 2; count of bases not matched to a gene: 11. This chain's CDR3 is CASSRNPPDRGPYEQYF. The CDR3 DNA reads as TGTGCCAGCAGTCGCAACCCCCCGGACAGGGGGCCCTACGAGCAGTACTTC.

Sample share makes this clone medium-sized (0.01 to 0.1%). Other nucleotide sequences in the sample specify the same CDR3. The gene calls are TRBV12-3 or TRBV12-4 and TRBJ1-5; TRBD1 aligns across 7 bases. The CDR3 sequence is 13 residues long. J was trimmed by 2 bases and V by 6 bases; bases with no gene match: 1. In DNA form, the CDR3 reads TGTGCCAGCAGCAGGGGGGGCAATCAGCCCCAGCATTTT. Its translation: CASSRGGNQPQHF.

This chain uses TRBV10-3 with TRBJ2-1; TRBD2 aligns across 11 bases. The V and J ends lost 6 bases and 1 base, in that order; junction bases with no gene match: 2. CDR1 is ENHRY and CDR2 is SYGVKD in the germline V gene. This CDR3 comprises 15 residues. CDR3 region: CAIRTSGGSYNEQFF. As DNA, the CDR3 is TGTGCCATCAGAACTAGCGGGGGATCCTACAATGAGCAGTTCTTC.

The CDR3 protein is CASSPWTGLNQPQHF. CDR3 DNA sequence: TGTGCCAGCTCACCGTGGACAGGGTTGAATCAGCCCCAGCATTTT. The chain couples TRBV18 to TRBJ1-5; TRBD1 agrees at 8 bases. The CDR3 extends over 15 amino acids. From germline, CDR1 is KGHSH and CDR2 LQKENI. V gave up 3 bases and J gave up 4 bases; unmatched junction bases: 5. Full variable domain (rest looked up from reference TRBV18 and TRBJ1-5): NAGVMQNPRHLVRRRGQEARLRCSPMKGHSHVYWYRQLPEEGLKFMVYLQKENIIDESGMPKERFSAEFPKEGPSILRIQQVVRGDSAAYFCASSPWTGLNQPQHFGDGTRLSIL.

V is TRBV3-1 (or the pseudogene TRBV3-2) and J is TRBJ2-1, with 10 bases that match TRBD2. V shed 3 bases and J 2 bases; nucleotides not matched to a gene: 4. This CDR3 is built from 16 residues. The germline V gene has CDR1 LGHDT and CDR2 YNNKEL (reference sequence). The CDR3 DNA reads TGTGCCAGCAGCCAGGACAGCGGGGGGGCCTACAATGAGCAGTTCTTC. This encodes CASSQDSGGAYNEQFF.

Here the CDR3 reads CAWSIGGRSTDTQYF. DNA for the CDR3: TGTGCCTGGAGCATTGGCGGGCGAAGCACAGATACGCAGTATTTT. The chain has TRBV30 and TRBJ2-3; weak D call: TRBD2 (5 bases). CDR3 length: 15 amino acids. V lost 3 bases, J lost 0 bases, and 13 bases lay in between. Per the germline V gene, CDR1 is GTSNPN and CDR2 is SVGIG (reference sequence). Based on the CDR3 plus reference TRBV30 and TRBJ2-3, the full variable domain is SQTIHQWPATLVQPVGSPLSLECTVEGTSNPNLYWYRQAAGRGLQLLFYSVGIGQISSEVPQNLSASRPQDRQFILSSKKLLLSDSGFYLCAWSIGGRSTDTQYFGPGTRLTVL.

The V gene is TRBV7-9, the J gene TRBJ1-2, with 8 positions matching TRBD1. Germline CDR1 and CDR2: SEHNR and FQNEAQ (reference sequence). J gave up 8 bases and V 5 bases, and 13 bases lay outside the gene matches. CDR3 size: 15 residues. The CDR3 DNA reads TGTGCCAGCAGCCCCAGGCAGGGGGCAGGGGACGGCTACACCTTC. Encoded protein: CASSPRQGAGDGYTF.

The chain is built from TRBV5-1 and TRBJ2-1; TRBD2 matches at 11 bases. CDR3 length: 15 amino acids. Germline V gene lookup returns CDR1 SGHRS and CDR2 YFSETQ. V lost 4 bases to trimming and J lost 4 bases; unmatched junction nucleotides: 4. The CDR3 here is CASSQTSGGYNEQFF. In DNA form, the CDR3 reads TGCGCCAGCAGCCAAACTAGCGGGGGTTACAATGAGCAGTTCTTC.

V gene TRBV19 combines with J gene TRBJ1-5, with a possible D match to TRBD1 (5 bases). The CDR3 runs 17 residues. Trimming left V 5 bases short and J 7 bases short, with 24 bases between. The germline CDR1 and CDR2 sequences are LNHDA and SQIVND (reference sequence). This CDR3 reads CASSSPTTEWFGQPQHF. CDR3 sequence (DNA): TGTGCCAGTAGTTCGCCCACGACAGAGTGGTTCGGGCAGCCCCAGCATTTT.

V is TRBV3-1 (or the pseudogene TRBV3-2) and J is TRBJ2-2; D gene ambiguous. With 1 base removed from V and 0 bases from J, the gap between germline ends came to 9 bases. Germline V CDR1 and CDR2: LGHDT, YNNKEL (reference sequence). This CDR3 comprises 16 residues. The CDR3 coding sequence is TGTGCCAGCAGCCAAGGCCCGAGCGCGAACACCGGGGAGCTGTTTTTT. Protein product: CASSQGPSANTGELFF.

This chain links TRBV3-1 (or the pseudogene TRBV3-2) with TRBJ2-5; 7 bases are a match to TRBD1. CDR3 size: 15 residues. Germline trimming cut 0 bases from V and 3 bases from J; bases unmatched to any gene: 4. Germline lookup yields CDR1 LGHDT and CDR2 YNNKEL (reference sequence). The CDR3 nucleotides read TGTGCCAGCAGCCAAGACGGGCAGGGGGAAGAGACCCAGTACTTC. It is translated as CASSQDGQGEETQYF.

The rearrangement joins TRBV4-1 to TRBJ2-1; 8 positions agree with TRBD1. From germline, CDR1 is MGHRA and CDR2 YSYEKL. This CDR3 has 15 amino acids. V shed 4 bases, J shed 9 bases, and the junction held 11 bases outside the gene matches. The CDR3 spells CASSRGQGFASEQFF. CDR3 coding DNA: TGCGCCAGCAGCCGAGGACAGGGTTTCGCGAGTGAGCAGTTCTTC.

The J gene is TRBJ1-2, the V gene TRBV3-1 (or the pseudogene TRBV3-2); 9 bases are shared with TRBD1. V dropped 1 base and J dropped 6; count of bases not matched to a gene: 12. From germline, CDR1 is LGHDT and CDR2 YNNKEL (reference sequence). The CDR3 totals 17 residues. This CDR3 reads CASSQAYSPRDRDGYTF. CDR3 DNA: TGTGCCAGCAGCCAAGCCTACTCCCCTAGGGACAGGGATGGCTACACCTTC.

J is TRBJ1-3 and V is TRBV7-9; no firm D call. The CDR3 is 15 amino acids. Trimming took 1 base from V and 0 from J, leaving 7 bases between them. The germline gives CDR1 SEHNR, CDR2 FQNEAQ (reference sequence). The CDR3 DNA reads as TGTGCCAGCAGCTTAGATAACAACTCTGGAAACACCATATATTTT. This gives the protein CASSLDNNSGNTIYF.

This rearrangement joins TRBV30 to TRBJ1-1; 10 positions match TRBD1. The CDR3 spans 14 residues. With V trimmed by 3 bases and J by 4 bases, 5 bases remained unmatched. Germline CDR1 GTSNPN, CDR2 SVGIG (reference sequence). CDR3 loop: CAWRGQGFFTEAFF. In DNA, the CDR3 is TGTGCCTGGAGGGGACAGGGGTTCTTCACTGAAGCTTTCTTT.

This clone was found once. This chain links TRBV25-1 with TRBJ2-2; 8 bases are a match to TRBD2. The trim removed 6 bases at V and 3 bases at J, leaving 3 bases unmatched. The CDR3 has 14 residues. Germline lookup yields CDR1 MGHDK and CDR2 SYGVNS. CDR3 amino acids: CASRGTRDTGELFF. The CDR3 bases are TGTGCCAGCAGAGGGACTAGGGACACCGGGGAGCTGTTTTTT.

The chain uses TRBV5-6 and TRBJ2-3, with 7 bases matching TRBD1. V lost 7 bases and J lost 3; bases outside the gene matches: 8. Germline CDR1 and CDR2: SGHDT and YYEEEE. This CDR3 is built from 14 residues. CDR3 residues: CASLQKQGTDTQYF. The CDR3 nucleotides are TGTGCCAGCCTACAAAAACAGGGGACAGATACGCAGTATTTT.

The genes are TRBV29-1 and TRBJ2-2, with 10 bases that match TRBD1. J was trimmed by 7 bases and V by 0 bases; bases with no gene match: 2. Germline values: CDR1 SQVTM, CDR2 ANQGSEA. The CDR3 runs 14 residues. The CDR3: CSVEETGGIGELFF. The CDR3 coding sequence is TGCAGCGTTGAAGAGACAGGGGGCATCGGGGAGCTGTTTTTT.

This chain uses TRBV11-3 with TRBJ1-4, with D possibly being TRBD1 (6 bases). The CDR3 has 14 residues. V was shortened by 8 bases and J by 3 bases, with 13 bases between the two germline ends. The germline V gene encodes CDR1 SGHNT and CDR2 YENEEA. In nucleotides, the CDR3 is TGTGCCAGCCTCGGGGGGGCCTCTAATGAAAAACTGTTTTTT. It codes for CASLGGASNEKLFF.

Of note for this clone: The sample carries other DNA sequences with the same CDR3. V usage is TRBV6-1 and J usage is TRBJ2-5; D might be TRBD2 (6 bases). Trimming took 1 base from V and 5 from J, leaving 8 bases between them. The length of the CDR3 is 13 residues. Germline V gene sequence: CDR1 MNHNS, CDR2 SASEGT. CDR3 protein: CASSEVGGETQYF. In DNA form, the CDR3 reads TGTGCCAGCAGTGAAGTAGGAGGGGAGACCCAGTACTTC.

The V and J genes are TRBV9 and TRBJ1-6; no firm D call. CDR3 size: 16 residues. Germline lookup yields CDR1 SGDLS and CDR2 YYNGEE. V was clipped by 0 bases and J by 0 bases, with 7 bases between them. In DNA, the CDR3 is TGTGCCAGCAGCGTAGGAGGGAGCTCCTATAATTCACCCCTCCACTTT. Protein sequence: CASSVGGSSYNSPLHF.

This clone was recorded a few times. The rearrangement joins TRBV5-5 to TRBJ1-2; perhaps TRBD1 as D (5 bases). This CDR3 comprises 15 residues. CDR1 is SGHKS, CDR2 YYEKEE, per germline (reference sequence). The V end lost 4 bases, the J end lost 8 bases, and 21 bases lay between the germline ends. CDR3 in DNA: TGTGCCAGCAGCGCGGGGACGCCTTGGGAAAGAGGCTACACCTTC. Translated, it gives CASSAGTPWERGYTF. Full variable domain (missing parts from reference TRBV5-5 and TRBJ1-2): DAGVTQSPTHLIKTRGQQVTLRCSPISGHKSVSWYQQVLGQGPQFIFQYYEKEERGRGNFPDRFSARQFPNYSSELNVNALLLGDSALYLCASSAGTPWERGYTFGSGTRLTVV.